Listed below are T cell receptor beta chains from one sample, sequenced in a study of shared clonotypes between healthy human individuals. Clones were read by immunoSEQ multiplex PCR, and TCRdb kept only the in-frame ones, dropping some. The table lists a few million clones, approximately 95% of them singletons. The sequenced material came from naive CD4+ T cells from PBMCs. Receptors originate from a man between 18 and 35 years old in good health. Some clones in this sample may be carry-over from other donors' samples. The CDR3 runs from the conserved cysteine through the conserved F or W. The D gene is left open where the match is weak. The size entry is marked missing in some rows and otherwise reads once, few, many or a size class.

V	J	D	size	DNA	CDR3
TRBV28	TRBJ1-1	TRBD1	NA	TGTGCCAGCAGCAGACAGGGGCTGTGGCCTGAAGCTTTCTTT	CASSRQGLWPEAFF
TRBV7-9	TRBJ1-1	NA	NA	TGTGCCAGCAGCTTAAACGTGAACACTGAAGCTTTCTTT	CASSLNVNTEAFF
TRBV19	TRBJ2-1	NA	NA	TGTGCCAGTAGTATAGATTCAGGGTACAATGAGCAGTTCTTC	CASSIDSGYNEQFF
TRBV9	TRBJ2-3	NA	NA	TGTGCCAGCAGCGTAGGACCCGGGGGTGATACGCAGTATTTT	CASSVGPGGDTQYF
TRBV18	TRBJ2-7	NA	NA	TGTGCCAGCTCACCACCGGGCAGTTCCTACGAGCAGTACTTC	CASSPPGSSYEQYF
TRBV30	TRBJ1-1	TRBD1	NA	TGTGCCTGGCACTCACCGGGACAGGGGACGAACACTGAAGCTTTCTTT	CAWHSPGQGTNTEAFF
TRBV7-9	TRBJ1-6	NA	NA	TGTGCCAGCAGCATCTCGGGCTCCTATAATTCACCCCTCCACTTT	CASSISGSYNSPLHF
TRBV28	TRBJ1-2	TRBD1	NA	TGTGCCAGCAGCCTCTTTACGGTAGGGGGCTACTATGGCTACACCTTC	CASSLFTVGGYYGYTF
TRBV27	TRBJ2-7	NA	NA	TGTGCCAGCAGGCCCTCCTACGAGCAGTACTTC	CASRPSYEQYF
TRBV30	TRBJ1-1	NA	NA	TGTGCCTGGATGCCCGACACTGAAGCTTTCTTT	CAWMPDTEAFF
TRBV6-5	TRBJ1-3	TRBD1	NA	TGTGCCAGCAGTTCGACAGGGGCCTCTGGAAACACCATATATTTT	CASSSTGASGNTIYF
TRBV5-1	TRBJ1-1	NA	NA	TGCGCCAGCAGCTTGGGCACGAGGTACACTGAAGCTTTCTTT	CASSLGTRYTEAFF
TRBV7-8	TRBJ2-3	TRBD1	NA	TGTGCCAGCAGCTCTGTACGAGGACAGGGCGATTTGGCAGATACGCAGTATTTT	CASSSVRGQGDLADTQYF
TRBV7-2	TRBJ2-7	NA	NA	TGTGCCAGCAGCATTCCCCGGACAAGGTGGGATGAGCAGTACTTC	CASSIPRTRWDEQYF
TRBV7-8	TRBJ2-7	TRBD1	NA	TGTGCCAGCAGCACCGGGACAGGGGCCGGGGAGCAGTACTTC	CASSTGTGAGEQYF
TRBV14	TRBJ1-4	NA	NA	TGTGCCAGCAGCCAACTTGAGTTGAGTGAAAAACTGTTTTTT	CASSQLELSEKLFF
TRBV11-2	TRBJ1-3	TRBD1	NA	TGTGCCAGCAGCTCCCAGGGGGTAGCTGGAAACACCATATATTTT	CASSSQGVAGNTIYF
TRBV6-6	TRBJ1-2	NA	NA	TGTGCCAGCAGTTACGTGGGCAGGGATTATGGCTACACCTTC	CASSYVGRDYGYTF
TRBV5-4	TRBJ2-7	TRBD1	once	TGTGCCAGCAGCTTGGGAGGGACAGGGCCAGTTTCCTACGAGCAGTACTTC	CASSLGGTGPVSYEQYF
TRBV21-1	TRBJ2-3	NA	NA	TGTGCCAGCAGCAGCAAAAGGGGACTAGCGGGAACAGATACGCAGTATTTT	CASSSKRGLAGTDTQYF
TRBV27	TRBJ1-3	NA	NA	TGTGCCAGCAGCCGGGTAGGGCAAAGCGGCGCCCACACCATATATTTT	CASSRVGQSGAHTIYF
TRBV7-9	TRBJ1-1	NA	few	TGTGCCAGCAGCTTAGAGTCGGAGAGCACTGAAGCTTTCTTT	CASSLESESTEAFF
TRBV7-9	TRBJ1-5	NA	NA	TGTGCCAGCAGCCCCTATGGGTCCCCGGCCGGCAATCAGCCCCAGCATTTT	CASSPYGSPAGNQPQHF
TRBV7-3	TRBJ2-2	NA	NA	TGTGCCAGCAGCTTAACCGGACCATCCCCCGGGGAGCTGTTTTTT	CASSLTGPSPGELFF
TRBV4-2	TRBJ2-5	NA	NA	TGTGCCAGCAGCCCAACCCGATCCCCAGAGACCCAGTACTTC	CASSPTRSPETQYF
TRBV5-1	TRBJ1-2	NA	NA	TGCGCCAGCAGCTCCCAGGGACAATTCTACACCTTC	CASSSQGQFYTF
TRBV6-1	TRBJ1-4	TRBD1	NA	TGTGCCAGCAGTGATCAGACAGGGATAGGCGAAAAACTGTTTTTT	CASSDQTGIGEKLFF
TRBV15	TRBJ2-3	NA	NA	TGTGCCACCAGCAGAGGCCTCGCCCCCTCATGGGGGACAGATACGCAGTATTTT	CATSRGLAPSWGTDTQYF
TRBV4-1	TRBJ2-3	TRBD2	NA	TGCGCCAGCAGCCAAGTCCTAGCGGGAGGGTCAGATACGCAGTATTTT	CASSQVLAGGSDTQYF
TRBV7-9	TRBJ2-1	TRBD2	NA	TGTGCCAGCAGGGAAGGGGGCGGACTAGCGGGTAATGAGCAGTTCTTC	CASREGGGLAGNEQFF
TRBV15	TRBJ1-5	TRBD1	NA	TGTGCCACCAGCAGCACACAGGGGGCCTTGGGCTATAGCAATCAGCCCCAGCATTTT	CATSSTQGALGYSNQPQHF
TRBV5-5	TRBJ1-4	NA	NA	TGTGCCAGCAGCCATATCAGAGGAGGAGGGGCTAATGAAAAACTGTTTTTT	CASSHIRGGGANEKLFF
TRBV30	TRBJ2-5	TRBD2	NA	TGTGCCTGGGTACTAGCGGGAGGGACGAGAGAGACCCAGTACTTC	CAWVLAGGTRETQYF
TRBV19	TRBJ2-7	NA	NA	TGTGCCAGTGCTCAGGGCCTTGCGACCGACAAGCAGTACTTC	CASAQGLATDKQYF
TRBV6-5	TRBJ2-2	NA	NA	TGTGCCAGCAGTGCCCGACAAACCGGGGAGCTGTTTTTT	CASSARQTGELFF
TRBV4-2	TRBJ2-7	TRBD2	NA	TGTGCCAGCAGCCATTCTAGCGGACTCTCCTACGAGCAGTACTTC	CASSHSSGLSYEQYF
TRBV7-9	TRBJ1-1	NA	NA	TGTGCCAGCAGCAAGGGATTGAACACTGAAGCTTTCTTT	CASSKGLNTEAFF
TRBV6-5	TRBJ2-1	NA	NA	TGTGCCAGCAGTTACTCGAATGGGCGCGATGAGCAGTTCTTC	CASSYSNGRDEQFF
TRBV5-1	TRBJ2-2	NA	NA	TGCGCCAGCAGCCCTGGGACACCGAACACCGGGGAGCTGTTTTTT	CASSPGTPNTGELFF
TRBV4-1	TRBJ1-5	TRBD1	NA	TGCGCCAGCAGCCAATCGTCTCTTGGACAGGGGGCTTCGGGTCAGCCCCAGCATTTT	CASSQSSLGQGASGQPQHF
TRBV18	TRBJ2-7	NA	NA	TGTGCCAGCTCACCACGCGACGAGCAGTACTTC	CASSPRDEQYF
TRBV10-2	TRBJ2-2	TRBD2	NA	TGCGCCAGCAGACTCCTAGCGGGAGTTACCGGGGAGCTGTTTTTT	CASRLLAGVTGELFF
TRBV28	TRBJ2-7	NA	NA	TGTGCCACCACGCCCCCTACAGGACACTCCTACGAGCAGTACTTC	CATTPPTGHSYEQYF
TRBV18	TRBJ2-3	TRBD1	NA	TGTGCCAGCTCATGGGGACAGGGGGCCCCAGATACGCAGTATTTT	CASSWGQGAPDTQYF
TRBV7-2	TRBJ2-2	NA	once	TGTGCCAGCAGCCTCCTATCACCCGGGGAGCTGTTTTTT	CASSLLSPGELFF
TRBV2	TRBJ2-7	NA	NA	TGTGCCAGCACGAGAGACACCTACGAGCAGTACTTC	CASTRDTYEQYF
TRBV21-1	TRBJ2-1	NA	NA	TGTGCCAGCAGCAAAAGGCACGGGAGTTCCTACAATGAGCAGTTCTTC	CASSKRHGSSYNEQFF
TRBV5-4	TRBJ2-2	NA	NA	TGTGCCAGCAGCTTGCCCGGGATCCGCCTGAGGAACACCGGGGAGCTGTTTTTT	CASSLPGIRLRNTGELFF
TRBV15	TRBJ2-5	NA	NA	TGTGCCACCAGCAGAGATACAGGAAAACAAGAGACCCAGTACTTC	CATSRDTGKQETQYF
TRBV6-1	TRBJ2-3	NA	NA	TGTGCCAGCAGTGACCCGTCCCCCCGGTCGCAGTATTTT	CASSDPSPRSQYF
TRBV19	TRBJ2-5	NA	NA	TGTGCCAGTAGTATAGGAGTGGGGGGTGGTACAGAGACCCAGTACTTC	CASSIGVGGGTETQYF